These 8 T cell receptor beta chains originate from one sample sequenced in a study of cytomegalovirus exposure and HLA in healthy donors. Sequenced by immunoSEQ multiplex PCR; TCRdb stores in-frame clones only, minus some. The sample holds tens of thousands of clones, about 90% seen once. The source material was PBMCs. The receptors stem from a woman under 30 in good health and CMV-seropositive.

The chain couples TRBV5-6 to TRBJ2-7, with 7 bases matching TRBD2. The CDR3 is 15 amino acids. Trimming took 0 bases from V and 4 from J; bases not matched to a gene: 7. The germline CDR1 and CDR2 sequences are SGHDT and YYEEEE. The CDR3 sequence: CASSLAASGIYEQYF. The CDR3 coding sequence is TGTGCCAGCAGCTTGGCGGCTAGCGGAATATACGAGCAGTACTTC.

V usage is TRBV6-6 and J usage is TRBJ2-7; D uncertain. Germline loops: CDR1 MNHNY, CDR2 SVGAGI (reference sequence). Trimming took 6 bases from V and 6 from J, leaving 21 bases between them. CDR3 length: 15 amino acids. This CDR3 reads CASSPSLTTFGEQYF. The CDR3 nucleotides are TGTGCCAGCAGCCCTTCACTTACTACCTTCGGCGAGCAGTACTTC.

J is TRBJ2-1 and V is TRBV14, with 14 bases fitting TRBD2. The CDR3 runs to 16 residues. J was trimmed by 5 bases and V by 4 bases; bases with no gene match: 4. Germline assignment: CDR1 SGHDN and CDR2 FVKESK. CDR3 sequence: CASSRRLAGGNNEQFF. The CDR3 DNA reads TGTGCCAGCAGCCGCAGACTAGCGGGGGGGAACAATGAGCAGTTCTTC.

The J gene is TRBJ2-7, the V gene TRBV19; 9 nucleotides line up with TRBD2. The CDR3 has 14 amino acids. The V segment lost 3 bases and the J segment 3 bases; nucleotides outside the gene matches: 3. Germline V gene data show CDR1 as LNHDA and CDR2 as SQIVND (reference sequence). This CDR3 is CASSIRLADYEQYF. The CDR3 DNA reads TGTGCCAGTAGTATTCGACTAGCGGACTACGAGCAGTACTTC. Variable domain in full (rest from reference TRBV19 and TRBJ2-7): DGGITQSPKYLFRKEGQNVTLSCEQNLNHDAMYWYRQDPGQGLRLIYYSQIVNDFQKGDIAEGYSVSREKKESFPLTVTSAQKNPTAFYLCASSIRLADYEQYFGPGTRLTVT.

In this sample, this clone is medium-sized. This CDR3 is CASSQGQGHTDTQYF. In nucleotides, the CDR3 is TGTGCCAGCAGCCAAGGACAGGGACACACAGATACGCAGTATTTT. The chain links TRBV7-2 to TRBJ2-3, with 8 bases lining up with TRBD1. Trimming took 5 bases from V and 2 from J; bases not matched to a gene: 6. Germline lookup yields CDR1 SGHTA and CDR2 FQGNSA. CDR3 length equals 15 residues.

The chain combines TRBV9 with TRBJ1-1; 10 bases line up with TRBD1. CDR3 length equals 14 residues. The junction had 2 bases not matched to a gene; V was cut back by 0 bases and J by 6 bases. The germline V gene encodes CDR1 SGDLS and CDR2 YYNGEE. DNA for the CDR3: TGTGCCAGCAGCGTAGACGGGACAGGGGCTGAAGCTTTCTTT. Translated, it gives CASSVDGTGAEAFF.

The CDR3 is CASSATGISTDTQYF. The DNA for the CDR3 is TGTGCCAGCAGCGCGACAGGGATAAGCACAGATACGCAGTATTTT. The chain is built from TRBV2 and TRBJ2-3; 7 bases agree with TRBD1. Germline CDR1 is SNHLY and CDR2 is FYNNEI. V shed 6 bases and J 0 bases; nucleotides not matched to a gene: 6. The CDR3 has 15 residues.

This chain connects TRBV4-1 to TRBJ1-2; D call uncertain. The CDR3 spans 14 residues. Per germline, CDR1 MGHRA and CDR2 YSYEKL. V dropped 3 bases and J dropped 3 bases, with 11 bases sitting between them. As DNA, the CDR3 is TGCGCCAGCAGCCATGAGGGATCAGACTATGGCTACACCTTC. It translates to CASSHEGSDYGYTF.